This T cell receptor beta chain was captured by sequencing in a study of OX40 agonist ivuxolimab in advanced cancers. Overall study: Head and neck, renal cell, melanoma or hepatocellular carcinoma were the cancers that dose-escalation patients had. Anti-PD-1, anti-PD-L1 or anti-CTLA-4 therapy given earlier was allowed, and around 40% had some.

Assay: immunoSEQ multiplex PCR; the TCRdb copy retains only in-frame clones and omits some. Among about 80,000 clones listed, 80% to 90% were seen once. The CDR3 is made up of 12 amino acids. Germline CDR1 is SEHNR and CDR2 is FQNEAQ (reference sequence). V dropped 2 bases and J dropped 8 bases, with 9 bases sitting between them. A word on this clone: The antigen is not known.

Study observations and caveats: Within 6 weeks, CD4+ and CD8+ blood T cells expanded clonally at 0.1 to 3.0 mg/kg. On average, CD8+ T cells had more expanded clones than CD4+.

The sample here was CD4+ or CD8+ T cells sorted from blood, taken in a trial of the OX40 agonist ivuxolimab. The rearrangement uses TRBV7-9 and TRBJ1-2; D gene unclear. This receptor was obtained from an adult with an advanced solid tumor such as melanoma, head and neck, liver or kidney cancer. For the CDR3, the DNA is TGTGCCAGCAGCTTATACGGGAGCGGCTACACCTTC. Translated: CASSLYGSGYTF.